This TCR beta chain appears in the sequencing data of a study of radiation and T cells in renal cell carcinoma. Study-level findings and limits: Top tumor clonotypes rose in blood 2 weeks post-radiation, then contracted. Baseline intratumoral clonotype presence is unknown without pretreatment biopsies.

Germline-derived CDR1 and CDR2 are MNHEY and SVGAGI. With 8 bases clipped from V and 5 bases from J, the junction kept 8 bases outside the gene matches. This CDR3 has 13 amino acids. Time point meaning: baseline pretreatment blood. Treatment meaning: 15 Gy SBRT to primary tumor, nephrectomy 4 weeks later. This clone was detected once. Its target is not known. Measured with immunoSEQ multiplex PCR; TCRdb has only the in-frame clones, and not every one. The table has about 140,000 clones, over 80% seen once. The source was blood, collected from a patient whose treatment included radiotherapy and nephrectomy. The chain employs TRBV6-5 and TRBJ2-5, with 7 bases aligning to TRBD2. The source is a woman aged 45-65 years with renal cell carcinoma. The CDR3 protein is CASGGREMETQYF. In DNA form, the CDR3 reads TGTGCCAGCGGAGGGAGGGAGATGGAGACCCAGTACTTC.